These 12 T cell receptor beta chains share one sample of origin, sequenced in a study of regulatory T cells in long-lasting Graves disease. Specified time point: persistent/refractory GD, antithyroid drugs over 5 years with positive TRAb. Construction of the TCR library relied on RNA isolated from PBMCs. According to the study, TCR beta libraries were built with iRepertoire HTBI primers and CDR3-region Arm-PCR. TCRdb independently ran MiXCR on the multiplex PCR reads; one entry per CDR3 protein. Counted here are about 420,000 distinct CDR3 sequences, 20% to 25% occurring once; the ten biggest clones make up roughly 28%. The specimen was peripheral blood mononuclear cells (PBMCs), collected when the disease was refractory, from a patient treated with antithyroid drugs. The source is a female donor with Graves disease.

This chain uses TRBV7-2 with TRBJ1-5; a possible D gene is TRBD1 (6 bases). The germline V gene encodes CDR1 SGHTA and CDR2 FQGNSA. The CDR3 totals 15 residues. The V gene lost 5 bases and the J gene lost 3 bases, with 14 bases spanning the gap. The chain's CDR3 is CASSPWGGANQPQHF. The CDR3 DNA reads as TGTGCCAGCAGCCCTTGGGGGGGGGCCAATCAGCCCCAGCATTTT.

This chain links TRBV27 with TRBJ1-1; a possible D gene is TRBD1 (5 bases). Germline V gene lookup returns CDR1 MNHEY and CDR2 SMNVEV (reference sequence). This CDR3 has 15 residues. V lost 0 bases, J lost 7 bases, and 15 bases lay in between. This chain's CDR3 is CASSLSWGGGGEAFF. The CDR3 nucleotides read TGTGCCAGCAGTTTATCGTGGGGTGGGGGGGGTGAAGCTTTCTTT.

This clonotype was detected a few times. J is TRBJ2-7 and V is TRBV19, with TRBD1 matching over 9 bases. With V trimmed by 5 bases and J by 4 bases, 6 bases remained unmatched. This CDR3 has 14 amino acids. CDR1 is LNHDA and CDR2 is SQIVND in the germline V gene (reference sequence). CDR3 amino acids: CASSQTGGVYEQYF. In nucleotides, the CDR3 is TGTGCCAGTAGTCAGACAGGGGGAGTTTACGAGCAGTACTTC.

This clonotype was recorded many times. The gene calls are TRBV6-2 or TRBV6-3 and TRBJ2-5, with D hard to call. The ends were cut back, 4 bases at V and 5 bases at J, with 14 bases in the middle. The germline V gene encodes CDR1 MNHEY and CDR2 SVGEGT. The CDR3 extends over 14 amino acids. CDR3 coding DNA: TGTGCCAGCAGTTCGCATCTTTTCCTTGAGACCCAGTACTTC. It codes for CASSSHLFLETQYF.

This clonotype was counted only a few times. This chain links TRBV2 with TRBJ2-1; tentatively, D is TRBD1 (6 bases). The CDR3 is 13 residues long. Germline CDR1 is SNHLY and CDR2 is FYNNEI. The V end lost 5 bases, the J end lost 6 bases, and 11 bases lay between the germline ends. The CDR3 protein is CASSKQGGNEQFF. CDR3 sequence (DNA): TGTGCCAGCAGTAAACAGGGTGGCAATGAGCAGTTCTTC.

This chain links TRBV19 with TRBJ2-2, with D maybe TRBD2 (6 bases). Germline values: CDR1 LNHDA, CDR2 SQIVND (reference sequence). Between the trimmed V and J ends, which lost 2 bases and 4 bases, there was a span of 11 bases. The CDR3 contains 15 residues. CDR3: CASSIIETSTGELFF. CDR3 coding DNA: TGTGCCAGTAGTATAATCGAGACTAGCACCGGGGAGCTGTTTTTT.

This chain links TRBV6-2 or TRBV6-3 with TRBJ2-6; 7 bases agree with TRBD1. From germline, CDR1 is MNHEY and CDR2 SVGEGT. The CDR3 has 14 residues. The trim removed 5 bases at V and 4 bases at J, leaving 2 bases unmatched. CDR3 sequence reads: CASSPDRGANVLTF. In DNA, the CDR3 is TGTGCCAGCAGTCCGGACAGGGGGGCCAACGTCCTGACTTTC.

The V and J genes are TRBV7-9 and TRBJ2-5, with a tentative D call TRBD1 (5 bases). In germline, CDR1 is SEHNR, CDR2 FQNEAQ (reference sequence). The CDR3 extends over 17 amino acids. V dropped 1 base and J dropped 2 bases, with 17 bases sitting between them. In DNA form, the CDR3 reads TGTGCCAGCAGCTTAGTTAGACAGAGGTATGAACAAGAGACCCAGTACTTC. Its protein is CASSLVRQRYEQETQYF.

In this sample, this clonotype turned up many times. The V call is TRBV24-1, the J call TRBJ1-1, with D unclear. V lost 7 bases to trimming and J lost 1 base, with 12 bases between them. The CDR3 contains 14 residues. Germline V gene data show CDR1 as KGHDR and CDR2 as SFDVKD. The DNA of the CDR3 is TGTGCCACCAGACCGTCGGGAGGGAACACTGAAGCTTTCTTT. It specifies CATRPSGGNTEAFF.

The chain couples TRBV25-1 to TRBJ1-2; D remains unclear. Germline values: CDR1 MGHDK, CDR2 SYGVNS. V was shortened by 6 bases and J by 1 base, with 12 bases between the two germline ends. The length of the CDR3 is 14 residues. DNA of the CDR3: TGTGCCAGCAGGTCGGACGGAAGTAACTATGGCTACACCTTC. Its protein product is CASRSDGSNYGYTF.

At least ten counts were recorded for this clonotype. V and J are TRBV6-8 and TRBJ2-7, with 10 bases matching TRBD2. The CDR3 contains 16 residues. V trimming: 4 bases; J trimming: 3 bases; junction bases outside the gene matches: 9. Germline V gives CDR1 MNHGY, CDR2 SAAAGT. CDR3 region: CASSCASGRAYYEQYF. Here the CDR3 DNA reads TGTGCCAGCAGTTGCGCGAGCGGGAGGGCCTACTACGAGCAGTACTTC.

Only a few counts were recorded for this clonotype. This chain connects TRBV2 to TRBJ2-7, with D perhaps TRBD2 (6 bases). V lost 5 bases and J lost 2, with 10 bases in between. CDR1 and CDR2 (germline): SNHLY, FYNNEI. This CDR3 has 13 residues. CDR3 bases: TGTGCCAGCAGTACCCCGGGGGCCTACGAGCAGTACTTC. Residues: CASSTPGAYEQYF. Drawing the rest from reference TRBV2 and TRBJ2-7, the complete variable domain is EPEVTQTPSHQVTQMGQEVILRCVPISNHLYFYWYRQILGQKVEFLVSFYNNEISEKSEIFDDQFSVERPDGSNFTLKIRSTKLEDSAMYFCASSTPGAYEQYFGPGTRLTVT.